These T cell receptor beta chains were read from a single sample in a study of CD4 T cell repertoires in COVID-19. Using immunoSEQ multiplex PCR, the repertoire was profiled, and TCRdb retains in-frame clones only, with some absent. The sample records about 75,000 clones, around 82% being singletons. Sequences were derived from CD4+ T cells from peripheral blood, sampled after recovery from COVID-19. The receptors were gathered from a human donor who had COVID-19. The CDR3 runs from the conserved cysteine through the conserved F or W. The order of the fields is clone size, J gene, D gene, V gene, CDR3 protein, CDR3 DNA. The D gene is left open where the match is weak. Not every row has a clone size; where given, it reads once, few, many or a size class.

>-|TRBJ2-1|TRBD2|TRBV11-2
CASRRLAGGQQFF
TGTGCCAGCAGGCGACTAGCGGGAGGGCAGCAGTTCTTC
>once|TRBJ2-1|TRBD1|TRBV10-3
CAISTDRVNNEQFF
TGTGCCATCAGCACCGACAGGGTAAACAATGAGCAGTTCTTC
>-|TRBJ2-3|TRBD2|TRBV5-1
CASSLGRGDTDTQYF
TGCGCCAGCAGCTTGGGGCGGGGGGACACAGATACGCAGTATTTT
>-|TRBJ2-5|-|TRBV29-1
CSIRGVQETQYF
TGCAGCATTCGTGGGGTCCAAGAGACCCAGTACTTC
>-|TRBJ1-5|-|TRBV6-5
CASSAEVRAQHF
TGTGCCAGCAGCGCCGAGGTTCGGGCCCAGCATTTT
>-|TRBJ1-2|-|TRBV6-1
CASSEARGFGYTF
TGTGCCAGCAGTGAAGCTAGAGGGTTCGGCTACACCTTC
>-|TRBJ1-2|-|TRBV12-3/TRBV12-4
CASSSVYEYGYTF
TGTGCCAGCAGCTCAGTCTATGAATATGGCTACACCTTC
>-|TRBJ2-5|TRBD1|TRBV10-2
CASSEGGQGAPGETQYF
TGCGCCAGCAGTGAAGGTGGACAGGGGGCGCCGGGAGAGACCCAGTACTTC
>-|TRBJ1-2|-|TRBV6-5
CASMMGPTNYGYTF
TGTGCCAGCATGATGGGACCGACCAACTATGGCTACACCTTC
>once|TRBJ2-3|-|TRBV11-2
CASSFGGWGTDTQYF
TGTGCCAGCAGCTTTGGGGGCTGGGGCACAGATACGCAGTATTTT
>-|TRBJ2-3|-|TRBV27
CASSHGPSTDTQYF
TGTGCCAGCAGCCATGGACCAAGCACAGATACGCAGTATTTT
>-|TRBJ2-7|TRBD2|TRBV7-2
CASSLGAGSPYEQYF
TGTGCCAGCAGCTTGGGAGCGGGGTCCCCCTACGAGCAGTACTTC
>-|TRBJ2-3|TRBD1|TRBV4-1
CASSRDRVRTDTQYF
TGCGCCAGCAGCCGGGACAGGGTTCGCACAGATACGCAGTATTTT
>-|TRBJ2-3|TRBD2|TRBV4-1
CASSQFPSGSTDTQYF
TGCGCCAGCAGCCAGTTCCCTAGCGGCTCCACAGATACGCAGTATTTT
>-|TRBJ1-1|-|TRBV6-5
CASLPGGFTEAFF
TGTGCCAGCCTTCCGGGGGGTTTCACTGAAGCTTTCTTT
>once|TRBJ2-2|-|TRBV5-1
CASSLGSQRRELFF
TGCGCCAGCAGCTTGGGATCGCAGCGACGGGAGCTGTTTTTT
>-|TRBJ1-1|-|TRBV5-1
CASSLTQGVFTEAFF
TGCGCCAGCAGCTTAACACAGGGAGTCTTCACTGAAGCTTTCTTT
>few|TRBJ1-1|-|TRBV7-9
CASRRGVNTEAFF
TGTGCCAGCAGGCGGGGAGTAAACACTGAAGCTTTCTTT
>-|TRBJ1-1|-|TRBV6-1
CASSEAWGSPTEAFF
TGTGCCAGCAGTGAAGCATGGGGGTCTCCCACTGAAGCTTTCTTT
>-|TRBJ1-2|TRBD1|TRBV6-5
CASSWDRGISGYTF
TGTGCCAGCAGTTGGGACAGGGGGATTTCGGGCTACACCTTC
>-|TRBJ1-1|-|TRBV4-1
CASSQDQGEAFF
TGCGCCAGCAGCCAAGATCAGGGTGAAGCTTTCTTT
>-|TRBJ2-5|-|TRBV10-3
CAISPGVLETQYF
TGTGCCATCAGTCCGGGGGTCTTAGAGACCCAGTACTTC
>-|TRBJ1-2|TRBD1|TRBV6-5
CASRQDRENGYTF
TGTGCCAGCAGACAAGACAGGGAGAATGGCTACACCTTC
>once|TRBJ2-3|-|TRBV14
CASSQDLGGLTRTDTQYF
TGTGCCAGCAGCCAAGATCTGGGGGGACTTACCCGCACAGATACGCAGTATTTT
>-|TRBJ2-3|-|TRBV10-1
CASSEFGGSTDTQYF
TGCGCCAGCAGTGAGTTTGGGGGCTCCACAGATACGCAGTATTTT
>-|TRBJ1-2|TRBD1|TRBV5-1
CASSLGTGEAYGYTF
TGCGCCAGCAGCTTGGGGACAGGGGAGGCCTATGGCTACACCTTC
>-|TRBJ1-2|-|TRBV7-9
CASSLVAPASLIF
TGTGCCAGCAGCTTAGTAGCCCCCGCGTCGTTGATCTTC
>-|TRBJ1-5|-|TRBV7-9
CASSLRTDQPQHF
TGTGCCAGCAGCCTAAGGACAGACCAGCCCCAGCATTTT
>once|TRBJ2-5|TRBD2|TRBV7-7
CASSLGASGEQETQYF
TGTGCCAGCAGCTTAGGCGCTAGCGGAGAACAAGAGACCCAGTACTTC
>-|TRBJ1-5|-|TRBV19
CASSISDRQPQHF
TGTGCCAGTAGTATAAGCGACAGGCAGCCCCAGCATTTT
>once|TRBJ2-7|TRBD2|TRBV2
CASSEGGGRFPYEQYF
TGTGCCAGCAGTGAAGGCGGGGGGCGCTTCCCCTACGAGCAGTACTTC
>-|TRBJ2-5|-|TRBV7-8
CASTPGQETQYF
TGTGCCAGTACCCCCGGGCAAGAGACCCAGTACTTC
>-|TRBJ2-3|-|TRBV23-1
CASTPPGRTQYF
TGCGCCAGCACCCCCCCGGGGAGGACGCAGTATTTT
>-|TRBJ2-7|-|TRBV6-1
CASSEGGNLRDGEQYF
TGTGCCAGCAGTGAAGGGGGGAACCTCCGCGACGGCGAGCAGTACTTC
>-|TRBJ2-1|TRBD2|TRBV4-2
CASSQAGTSGLTLSSYNEQFF
TGTGCCAGCAGCCAGGCTGGGACTAGCGGTCTGACGTTAAGCTCCTACAATGAGCAGTTCTTC
>-|TRBJ2-2|-|TRBV27
CASSADRTGNTGELFF
TGTGCCAGCAGTGCTGACCGGACGGGGAACACCGGGGAGCTGTTTTTT
>-|TRBJ1-3|TRBD1|TRBV15
CATSRDTAGGNTIYF
TGTGCCACCAGCAGAGATACGGCAGGGGGTAACACCATATATTTT
>-|TRBJ2-3|-|TRBV3-1/TRBV3-2
CATRRGSTDTQYF
TGTGCCACCAGGAGGGGGAGCACAGATACGCAGTATTTT
>-|TRBJ2-7|-|TRBV29-1
CSAVGAERYEQYF
TGCAGCGCCGTGGGGGCCGAGAGATACGAGCAGTACTTC
>-|TRBJ2-1|TRBD2|TRBV7-2
CASSLARGGLYNEQFF
TGTGCCAGCAGCTTAGCGCGGGGGGGCCTCTACAATGAGCAGTTCTTC
>few|TRBJ1-5|-|TRBV6-6
CASRQETVNNQPQHF
TGTGCCAGCAGACAAGAGACAGTGAACAATCAGCCCCAGCATTTT
>-|TRBJ2-3|-|TRBV12-3/TRBV12-4
CASSRVTDTQYF
TGTGCCAGCAGTCGTGTGACAGATACGCAGTATTTT
>-|TRBJ2-2|-|TRBV6-5
CASNKELNTGELFF
TGTGCCAGCAATAAGGAACTGAACACCGGGGAGCTGTTTTTT
>-|TRBJ2-5|TRBD1|TRBV6-5
CASAMGQSQETQYF
TGTGCCAGCGCCATGGGACAGTCACAAGAGACCCAGTACTTC
>-|TRBJ2-7|TRBD1|TRBV5-1
CASSSDRAIHEQYF
TGCGCCAGCAGCTCGGACAGGGCCATACACGAGCAGTACTTC
>-|TRBJ1-1|TRBD1|TRBV19
CASSADRGTEAFF
TGTGCCAGTAGTGCGGACAGGGGGACTGAAGCTTTCTTT
>-|TRBJ2-1|-|TRBV9
CASSVGKGSYNEQFF
TGTGCCAGCAGCGTAGGTAAAGGGAGTTACAATGAGCAGTTCTTC
>-|TRBJ1-1|-|TRBV19
CASSIGGDGTEAFF
TGTGCCAGTAGTATAGGTGGTGATGGTACTGAAGCTTTCTTT
>-|TRBJ2-1|TRBD2|TRBV7-8
CASKTSASYNEQFF
TGTGCCAGCAAAACTAGCGCCTCCTACAATGAGCAGTTCTTC
>-|TRBJ1-1|TRBD1|TRBV28
CASSTSDRQNTEAFF
TGTGCCAGCAGTACCTCGGACAGGCAGAACACTGAAGCTTTCTTT
>-|TRBJ2-1|TRBD2|TRBV7-9
CASSLVGAGGPYNEQFF
TGTGCCAGCAGCTTAGTTGGGGCGGGAGGGCCCTACAATGAGCAGTTCTTC
>-|TRBJ2-7|-|TRBV18
CASSPSTGLSYEQYF
TGTGCCAGCTCCCCCAGCACAGGGCTCTCCTACGAGCAGTACTTC
>-|TRBJ1-2|-|TRBV5-4
CASSRSGANYGYTF
TGTGCCAGCAGCCGATCAGGGGCCAACTATGGCTACACCTTC
>-|TRBJ1-3|-|TRBV6-5
CASSPGQNLYF
TGTGCCAGCAGCCCGGGGCAAAACTTATATTTT
>-|TRBJ1-5|-|TRBV12-5
CASGSTPGGIGNQPQHF
TGTGCTAGTGGTTCCACCCCGGGGGGTATCGGCAATCAGCCCCAGCATTTT